This TCR beta chain was found in a study of cytomegalovirus exposure and HLA in healthy donors. Study-wide findings and caveats: Later analysis indicated greater clonal expansion among HLA-associated TCR beta chains than among equally common other chains. Most TCR sequences showed up rarely, but some public TCRs showed up in many donors.

The PCR ran on 60 Vbeta and 13 Jbeta primers. Per the authors' pipeline: Per a later analysis, the number of unique TCR beta chains was roughly 87 million, of which about 11 million were shared. The protocol was immunoSEQ multiplex PCR, while the TCRdb copy is restricted to in-frame clones and leaves out a portion. Clonal size and the V and J genes are those of that table, whereas D and trimming came from the DNA. The listing contains 190,000 or so clones. Remarks on this clone: Antigen unknown.

This CDR3 is 15 amino acids long. Germline loops: CDR1 SGHTA, CDR2 FQGNSA. V was pared by 3 bases and J by 10 bases, with 8 bases of the junction left unmatched. V is TRBV7-2 and J is TRBJ2-1; TRBD1 matches 11 bases. The TCR was taken from a boy between 10 and 17 years old in good health and CMV-seronegative. The sample was PBMCs. The CDR3 DNA is TGTGCCAGCAGCTTCCGGGACAGGGGGGAGTGGGAGCAGTTCTTC. It encodes CASSFRDRGEWEQFF.